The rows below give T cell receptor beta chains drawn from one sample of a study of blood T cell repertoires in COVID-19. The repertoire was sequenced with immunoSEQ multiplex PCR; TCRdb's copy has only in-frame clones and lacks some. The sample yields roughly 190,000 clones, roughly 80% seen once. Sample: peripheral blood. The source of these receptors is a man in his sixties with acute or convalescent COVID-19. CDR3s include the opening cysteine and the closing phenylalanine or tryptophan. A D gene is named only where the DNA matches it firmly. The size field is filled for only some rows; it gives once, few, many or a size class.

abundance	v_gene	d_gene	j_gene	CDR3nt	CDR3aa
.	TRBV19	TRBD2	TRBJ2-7	TGTGCCAGTAGTCGAACTAGCGGGTTCTACGAGCAGTACTTC	CASSRTSGFYEQYF
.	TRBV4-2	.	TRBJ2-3	TGTGCCAGCAGCCAAGGTGGCGGGCGGGACTTCACAGATACGCAGTATTTT	CASSQGGGRDFTDTQYF
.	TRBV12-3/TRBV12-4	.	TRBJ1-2	TGTGCCAGCCTGAGGGGGGGGTATAATGGCTACACCTTC	CASLRGGYNGYTF
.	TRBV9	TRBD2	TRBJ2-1	TGTGCCAGCAGCGCCCGGGGGGAATACAATGAGCAGTTCTTC	CASSARGEYNEQFF
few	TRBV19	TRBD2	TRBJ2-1	TGTGCCAGTAGTCCCGGACTAGCGGGAGTCCTCAGCTCCTACAATGAGCAGTTCTTC	CASSPGLAGVLSSYNEQFF
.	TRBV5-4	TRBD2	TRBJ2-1	TGTGCCAGCAGCTTGACTCCGGGAGGTAACAATGAGCAGTTCTTC	CASSLTPGGNNEQFF
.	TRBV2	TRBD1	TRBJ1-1	TGTGCCAGCACTCGACAGGGTGCCAGCACTGAAGCTTTCTTT	CASTRQGASTEAFF
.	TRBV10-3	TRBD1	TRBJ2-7	TGTGCCATCAGCGACCCCAGGGGGCGCGGGGCCTACGAGCAGTACTTC	CAISDPRGRGAYEQYF
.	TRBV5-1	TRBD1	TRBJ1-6	TGCGCCAGCAGCACGGGACAGGGAGGGACACCCCTCCACTTT	CASSTGQGGTPLHF
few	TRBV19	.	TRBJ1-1	TGTGCCAGTAGTTCCCATCAGGGTGTAGCAGCTTTCTTT	CASSSHQGVAAFF
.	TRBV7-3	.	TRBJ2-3	TGTGCCAGCAGCCCCCTTAGCACAGATACGCAGTATTTT	CASSPLSTDTQYF
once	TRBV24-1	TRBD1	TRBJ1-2	TGTGCCACCAGTGATCCGGGGGACAGGGAGTACACCTTC	CATSDPGDREYTF
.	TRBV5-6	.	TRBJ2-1	TGTGCCAGCAGCTTACTAGCCAAATACAATGAGCAGTTCTTC	CASSLLAKYNEQFF
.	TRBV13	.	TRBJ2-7	TGTGCCAGCAGCTTAGCCGGGACCTACGAGCAGTACTTC	CASSLAGTYEQYF
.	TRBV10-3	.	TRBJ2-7	TGTGCCATCAGTTGGGCGGGCCCCTCCTACGAGCAGTACTTC	CAISWAGPSYEQYF
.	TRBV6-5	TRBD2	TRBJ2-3	TGTGCCAGCAGTTCGACTAGCGGGAGCACAGATACGCAGTATTTT	CASSSTSGSTDTQYF
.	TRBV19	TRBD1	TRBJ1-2	TGTGCCAGTAGCCGGGACAGAGTTAACTATGGCTACACCTTC	CASSRDRVNYGYTF
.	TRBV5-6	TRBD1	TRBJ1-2	TGTGCCAGCAGCCCACAGGGGCAGAACTATGGCTACACCTTC	CASSPQGQNYGYTF
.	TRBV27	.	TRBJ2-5	TGTGCCAGCAGTTCTCGAGAGACCCAGTACTTC	CASSSRETQYF
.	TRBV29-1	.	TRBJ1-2	TGCAGCGTTGAAGACTATGCAAGTGGCTACACCTTC	CSVEDYASGYTF
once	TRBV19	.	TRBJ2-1	TGTGCCAGTAGTCCAAGGACTGATGAGCAGTTCTTC	CASSPRTDEQFF
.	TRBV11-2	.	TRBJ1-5	TGTGCCAGCAGCTTACAGAATAGCAATCAGCCCCAGCATTTT	CASSLQNSNQPQHF
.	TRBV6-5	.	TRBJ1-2	TGTGCCAGCAGTAATAACAGGGTACAAGGCTACACCTTC	CASSNNRVQGYTF
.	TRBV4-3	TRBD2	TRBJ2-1	TGCGCCAGCAGCCAACGTCTAGCGGATGGCTACAATGAGCAGTTCTTC	CASSQRLADGYNEQFF
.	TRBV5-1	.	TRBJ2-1	TGCGCCAGCAGCTTACAGGGCCGGAGCTCCTACAATGAGCAGTTCTTC	CASSLQGRSSYNEQFF
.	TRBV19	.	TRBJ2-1	TGTGCCAGTAGTATAGGAAGCGAGTTCTACAATGAGCAGTTCTTC	CASSIGSEFYNEQFF
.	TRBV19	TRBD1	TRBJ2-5	TGTGCCACCACGCCATGGTCAGGACAGGCCCAAGAGACCCAGTACTTC	CATTPWSGQAQETQYF
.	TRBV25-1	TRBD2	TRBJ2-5	TGTGCCAGCAGTGGTGGACTAGCGGGACTCGCAGAGACCCAGTACTTC	CASSGGLAGLAETQYF
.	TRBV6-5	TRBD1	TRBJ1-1	TGTGCCAGCAGTTTCTCCGGGACAGCTCGCACTGAAGCTTTCTTT	CASSFSGTARTEAFF
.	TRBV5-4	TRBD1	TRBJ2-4	TGTGCCAGCAGCTTGGGAGGGGGCGCTCACTCAAACATTCAGTACTTC	CASSLGGGAHSNIQYF
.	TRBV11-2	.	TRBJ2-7	TGTGCCAGCAGCTTAAATACCTACGAGCAGTACTTC	CASSLNTYEQYF
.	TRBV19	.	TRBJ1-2	TGTGCCAGTGAAGAGGACAGTAACTATGGCTACACCTTC	CASEEDSNYGYTF
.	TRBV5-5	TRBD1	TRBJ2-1	TGTGCCAGCAGCTTGGAGGGGGCTCGGCCCTCCTCCTACAATGAGCAGTTCTTC	CASSLEGARPSSYNEQFF
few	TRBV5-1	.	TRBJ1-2	TGCGCCAGCAGCTTGGGGGACCCAGGAGGCGCGGGAGGCTACACCTTC	CASSLGDPGGAGGYTF
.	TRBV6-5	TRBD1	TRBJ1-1	TGTGCCAGCAGTACAACAGGGGTCCCATTTTTCGCTTTCTTT	CASSTTGVPFFAFF
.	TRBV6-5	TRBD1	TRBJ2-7	TGTGCCAGCAGTTACCGGACAGGGGTTTCCTACGAGCAGTACTTC	CASSYRTGVSYEQYF
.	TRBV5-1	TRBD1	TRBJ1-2	TGCGCCAGCAGTCTCGGGACAGACGTCTATGGCTACACCTTC	CASSLGTDVYGYTF
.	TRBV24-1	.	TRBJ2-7	TGTGCCACCAGTGCGGGAATGGGGTACGAGCAGTACTTC	CATSAGMGYEQYF
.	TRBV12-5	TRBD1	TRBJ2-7	TGTGCTAGTGGTTTGGTAAGGACAGGGGATCTTCTCTACGAGCAGTACTTC	CASGLVRTGDLLYEQYF
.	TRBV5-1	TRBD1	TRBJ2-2	TGCGCCAGCACAAGCGGGACAGGGGGCGTGTACGACACCGGGGAGCTGTTTTTT	CASTSGTGGVYDTGELFF
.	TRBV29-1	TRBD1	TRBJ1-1	TGCAGCCACGGACAGGGGCGTATGAACACTGAAGCTTTCTTT	CSHGQGRMNTEAFF
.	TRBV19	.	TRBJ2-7	TGTGCCAGTAGTATACAGGGATACGAGCAGTACTTC	CASSIQGYEQYF
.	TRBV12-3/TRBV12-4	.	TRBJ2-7	TGTGCCAGCAAGGGTGGGGTAGGGGGAGAGCAGTACTTC	CASKGGVGGEQYF